This TCR beta chain is drawn from a study of OX40 agonist ivuxolimab in advanced cancers. Across the study: The patients got ivuxolimab, which is an agonistic anti-OX40 (CD134) antibody.

The method was immunoSEQ multiplex PCR; TCRdb's version includes in-frame clones alone and lacks a portion of them. The sample consists of around 50,000 clones, 60% to 85% of them appearing once. The CDR3 consists of 17 residues. Germline CDR1 and CDR2: LGHNA and YSLEER. The V gene lost 0 bases and the J gene lost 3 bases, with 12 bases spanning the gap. The sample here was CD4+ or CD8+ T cells sorted from blood, taken in a trial of the OX40 agonist ivuxolimab. The V and J genes are TRBV4-3 and TRBJ1-6; D is unclear. This receptor was obtained from an adult with an advanced solid tumor such as melanoma, head and neck, liver or kidney cancer. CDR3 DNA: TGCGCCAGCAGCCAAGATCGGTCAGGAATCTATAATTCACCCCTCCACTTT. The encoded protein is CASSQDRSGIYNSPLHF.